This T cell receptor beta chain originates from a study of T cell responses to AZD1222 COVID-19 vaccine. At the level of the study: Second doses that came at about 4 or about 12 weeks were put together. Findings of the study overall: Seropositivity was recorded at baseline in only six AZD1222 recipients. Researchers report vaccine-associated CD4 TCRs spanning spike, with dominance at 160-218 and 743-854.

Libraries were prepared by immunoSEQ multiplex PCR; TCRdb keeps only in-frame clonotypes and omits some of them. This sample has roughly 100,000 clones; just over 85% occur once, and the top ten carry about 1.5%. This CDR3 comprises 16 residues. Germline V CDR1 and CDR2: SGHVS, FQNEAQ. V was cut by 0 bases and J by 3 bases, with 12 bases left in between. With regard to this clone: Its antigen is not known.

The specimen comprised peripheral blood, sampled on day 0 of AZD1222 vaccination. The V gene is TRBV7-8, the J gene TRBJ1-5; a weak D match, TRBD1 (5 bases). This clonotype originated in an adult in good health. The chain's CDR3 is CASSLAAGWDNQPQHF. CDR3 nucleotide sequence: TGTGCCAGCAGCTTAGCGGCAGGGTGGGACAATCAGCCCCAGCATTTT.